This T cell receptor (beta chain) appears in the sequencing data of a study of graft-versus-host responses after intestinal transplantation. On the study more broadly: Multivisceral, liver-intestinal, or isolated intestinal grafts went to recipients. Induction using anti-thymocyte globulin, followed by tacrolimus and steroids for roughly 3 years, was given to all recipients. Findings and caveats of the study: Recipient bone marrow held GvH clones, some seen earlier in ileum or blood.

This clone is medium-sized in the sample. Trimming removed 0 bases at V and 1 base at J, with 10 bases between. This CDR3 spans 15 amino acids. In germline, CDR1 is MRHNA, CDR2 SNTAGT. CFSE-low proliferating responders, CD3+CD4+ and CD3+CD8+, were sorted post-reaction. Assay: immunoSEQ multiplex PCR; the TCRdb copy retains only in-frame clones and omits some. The sample has 12,000 to 15,000 clones, about 33% seen once. The sample was alloreactive CD4+ T cells from a mixed lymphocyte reaction culture, taken before intestinal transplant. Subset of the sample: CFSE-low proliferating T cells sorted from roughly six-day pre-transplant mixed lymphocyte reaction (GvH or HvG direction). The sequence derives from a human patient who received an intestinal transplant. The genes are TRBV6-4 and TRBJ2-7; the D gene is possibly TRBD2 (5 bases). The DNA of the CDR3 is TGTGCCAGCAGTGACTCGATGAGGGCGTCCTACGAGCAGTACTTC. It is translated as CASSDSMRASYEQYF.